These T cell receptor beta chains were read from a single sample in a study of cytomegalovirus exposure and HLA in healthy donors. Using immunoSEQ multiplex PCR, the repertoire was profiled, and TCRdb retains in-frame clones only, with some absent. The sample includes 77,000 or so clones, around 76% of them seen just once. Specimen: PBMCs. Receptors originate from a man between 35 and 55 years old in good health and CMV-seronegative. CDR3s include the opening cysteine and the closing phenylalanine or tryptophan. D genes are given only for firm matches. Part of the rows lack a size; the others show once, few, many or a class for expanded clones.

v_gene | len | d_gene | abundance | CDR3aa
TRBV6-5 | 14 | TRBD1 | - | CASSPRQGSHEQYF
TRBV30 | 14 | - | - | CAWGGGTLSYEQYF
TRBV5-1 | 15 | TRBD2 | - | CASSLSGTEGKTQYF
TRBV6-1 | 15 | TRBD1 | - | CASTTGTGGSYEQYF
TRBV7-7 | 13 | - | - | CASSRGRYNEQFF
TRBV2 | 15 | TRBD2 | - | CASSGGGRNYNEQFF
TRBV10-3 | 13 | TRBD1 | few | CASTRTGGHEQYF
TRBV6-5 | 14 | - | few | CASRDSGAGNTIYF
TRBV5-1 | 14 | - | - | CASSPGDKIYEQYF
TRBV5-8 | 16 | TRBD1 | few | CASSWTGGFNTGELFF
TRBV5-1 | 15 | TRBD1 | - | CASSLRGRSTDTQYF
TRBV11-2 | 15 | TRBD1 | - | CASSLSGTGVYEQYF